Detailed here is one T cell receptor beta chain. Its antigen is unknown. As for time point: patch test 2, 6 weeks after DPC sensitization. The sample's treatment: therapeutic diphenylcyclopropenone sensitization with weekly scalp DPC. The authors extracted total RNA from unfractionated whole blood. This sample is part of a study of human T cells and chemical hapten exposure. The wider study: Donors were sensitized with 2% DPC on the upper inner arm.

V trimming: 3 bases; J trimming: 6 bases; junction bases outside the gene matches: 7. CDR3 length equals 14 residues. Germline CDR1 is LGHNA and CDR2 is YSLEER. The study, taken as a whole, reports: With regard to DPC sensitization, TCRs above 1 in 1000 frequency did not change.

In TCRdb, the RACE reads were re-called with MiXCR into one record per CDR3 protein. The sample contains hundreds of thousands of distinct CDR3 sequences, just under 6.5% of which appear only once. This receptor was identified in a woman aged 18-35 years with alopecia areata. Some clones in this sample may be carry-over from other donors' samples. Sequenced here: whole blood, sampled in connection with sensitization to the hapten diphenylcyclopropenone (DPC). The chain carries TRBV4-3 and TRBJ2-7; 8 positions match TRBD1. The CDR3 here is CASSQGTGLGEQYF. The CDR3 bases are TGCGCCAGCAGCCAGGGGACAGGCCTCGGCGAGCAGTACTTC.